The next 15 T cell receptor beta chains were all read from a single sample in a study of CD8 T cells in ankylosing spondylitis. TCRdb used MiXCR to reprocess the 5' RACE reads, holding one entry per CDR3 protein. The sample contains 300,000 to 400,000 distinct CDR3 sequences, 11% of which appear only once. The sequencing input was blood, either unsorted or a sorted T cell fraction (not recorded which). The receptors stem from a female donor with ankylosing spondylitis or in good health (not recorded which).

This clonotype was picked up many times. V usage is TRBV6-1 and J usage is TRBJ2-1, with 10 bases lining up with TRBD1. The V segment lost 7 bases and the J segment 5 bases; nucleotides outside the gene matches: 5. The V gene's germline CDR1 is MNHNS and CDR2 SASEGT. The CDR3 spans 14 residues. CDR3 residues: CASTRDRGNNEQFF. CDR3 nucleotides: TGTGCCAGCACCCGGGACAGGGGCAACAATGAGCAGTTCTTC.

This clonotype was counted only a few times. V gene TRBV20-1 combines with J gene TRBJ1-5; D perhaps matches TRBD1 (6 bases). The CDR3 extends over 15 amino acids. Per the germline V gene, CDR1 is DFQATT and CDR2 is SNEGSKA (reference sequence). CDR3 region: CSAQGPSPSNQPQHF. Written as DNA, the CDR3 is TGCAGCGCTCAGGGGCCGTCCCCTAGCAATCAGCCCCAGCATTTT.

This clonotype has a count of ten or more. The rearrangement uses TRBV11-1 and TRBJ2-1, with a tentative D call TRBD1 (6 bases). The V end lost 4 bases, the J end lost 0 bases, and 10 bases lay between the germline ends. Germline V gene sequence: CDR1 SGHAT, CDR2 FQDESV (reference sequence). The CDR3 sequence is 15 residues long. The chain's CDR3 is CASSSGQSSYNEQFF. The DNA of the CDR3 is TGTGCCAGCAGCTCCGGACAGAGCTCCTACAATGAGCAGTTCTTC.

The table lists this clonotype with many counts. The chain couples TRBV5-1 to TRBJ1-3, with D unresolved. Per the germline V gene, CDR1 is SGHRS and CDR2 is YFSETQ. This CDR3 has 15 residues. V was clipped by 4 bases and J by 4 bases, with 15 bases between them. The CDR3 DNA follows: TGCGCCAGCAGCCCGGAAAGCATGCGAGGAAACACCATATATTTT. It yields the protein CASSPESMRGNTIYF.

This clonotype was seen repeatedly, ten times or more. The CDR3 region is CSVRQVLTDTQYF. The CDR3 DNA reads TGCAGCGTTCGGCAGGTACTCACAGATACGCAGTATTTT. The gene calls are TRBV29-1 and TRBJ2-3; D remains unclear. CDR3 length: 13 amino acids. V was pared by 5 bases and J by 2 bases, with 11 bases between. The V gene's germline CDR1 is SQVTM and CDR2 ANQGSEA.

This clonotype was observed at least ten times. This sequence joins TRBV20-1 and TRBJ2-5; TRBD2 matches at 7 bases. Unmatched junction bases numbered 7, after V lost 6 bases and J lost 3 bases. Germline V gene sequence: CDR1 DFQATT, CDR2 SNEGSKA (reference sequence). The length of the CDR3 is 13 residues. The CDR3 DNA sequence: TGCAGTGCGAGGCGGGACTATGAAGAGACCCAGTACTTC. Amino acids: CSARRDYEETQYF.

This clonotype was counted a few times. This chain joins TRBV5-1 and TRBJ2-7, with D unclear. CDR1 is SGHRS, CDR2 YFSETQ, per germline. There are 15 residues in the CDR3. Trimming took off 5 bases at V and 0 bases at J, with 15 bases between the two ends. CDR3 sequence: CASRGGQESSYEQYF. The CDR3 bases are TGCGCCAGCAGAGGTGGGCAGGAAAGCTCCTACGAGCAGTACTTC.

In its sample, this clonotype was seen many times. The genes are TRBV5-1 and TRBJ2-4; a possible D gene is TRBD2 (5 bases). Trimming removed 0 bases from V and 9 bases from J, with 13 bases in between. Germline assignment: CDR1 SGHRS and CDR2 YFSETQ. The CDR3 is 14 amino acids. The DNA for the CDR3 is TGCGCCAGCAGCTTGGAGGGAGTCGGCGGCATTCAGTACTTC. Translation gives CASSLEGVGGIQYF.

This chain connects TRBV5-1 to TRBJ2-2; D gene uncertain. V shed 3 bases and J shed 8 bases, with 14 bases lying between them. Germline loops: CDR1 SGHRS, CDR2 YFSETQ. This CDR3 has 14 residues. For the CDR3, the DNA is TGCGCCAGCAGCTCCCGACTGGGCGGTGGGGAGCTGTTTTTT. Translated, it gives CASSSRLGGGELFF.

This clonotype was seen at least ten times. This rearrangement joins TRBV5-1 to TRBJ1-3; D not resolved. V was clipped by 0 bases and J by 3 bases, with 7 bases between them. Looked up from germline, CDR1 is SGHRS and CDR2 is YFSETQ. The CDR3 runs 14 residues. CDR3 in amino acids: CASSLVGFGNTIYF. The CDR3 DNA reads TGCGCCAGCAGCTTGGTGGGTTTTGGAAACACCATATATTTT.

This clonotype was seen ten or more times. The CDR3 DNA reads TGTGCCAGCAGTCCCGACAGGGGTCGCACCGGGGAGCTGTTTTTT. This gives the protein CASSPDRGRTGELFF. The chain carries TRBV6-1 and TRBJ2-2, with 8 nucleotides matching TRBD1. The CDR3 length is 15 residues. V was clipped by 5 bases and J by 4 bases; unmatched bases: 6. Germline assignment: CDR1 MNHNS and CDR2 SASEGT.

Worth noting for this clonotype: No conserved phenylalanine or tryptophan ends this CDR3, so it is likely a read error. The chain couples TRBV10-3 to TRBJ2-6; D is unclear. The germline CDR1 and CDR2 sequences are ENHRY and SYGVKD. The CDR3 extends over 18 amino acids. The V end lost 4 bases, the J end lost 3 bases, and 19 bases lay between the germline ends. CDR3 protein: CAISGIGSQRRGANVLTS. DNA of the CDR3: TGTGCCATCAGTGGGATCGGATCTCAGAGGCGTGGGGCCAACGTCCTGACTTCC.

This clonotype was seen ten or more times. This chain joins TRBV28 and TRBJ2-6, with TRBD1 matching over 7 bases. This CDR3 spans 15 amino acids. V lost 6 bases to trimming and J lost 3 bases; unmatched junction nucleotides: 5. The V gene's germline CDR1 is MDHEN and CDR2 SYDVKM. CDR3 loop: CASRRQGSGANVLTF. In nucleotides, the CDR3 is TGTGCCAGCAGACGACAGGGAAGTGGGGCCAACGTCCTGACTTTC.

This chain connects TRBV19 to TRBJ1-1; D call uncertain. The CDR3 is 14 residues long. In germline, CDR1 is LNHDA, CDR2 SQIVND (reference sequence). V lost 4 bases, J lost 0 bases, and 9 bases lay in between. This CDR3 is CASSTHPVNTEAFF. The CDR3 coding sequence is TGTGCCAGTAGTACCCATCCGGTGAACACTGAAGCTTTCTTT.

This clonotype has a count of ten or more. The V call is TRBV5-1, the J call TRBJ2-3, with D unresolved. Looked up from germline, CDR1 is SGHRS and CDR2 is YFSETQ. The CDR3 consists of 13 residues. V was pared by 0 bases and J by 6 bases, with 8 bases between. The CDR3 sequence: CASSLGGLDTQYF. In nucleotides, the CDR3 is TGCGCCAGCAGCTTGGGTGGTTTGGATACGCAGTATTTT.